Here is one T cell receptor beta chain with its context. No antigen is known for it. This entry comes from a study of vaccination effects on CD4 cells after COVID-19. Study-wide context: Post-vaccine specimens were collected at a median of 72 days following the second dose.

The data were produced by immunoSEQ multiplex PCR, yet TCRdb's version contains in-frame clones alone and is incomplete. Of 75,000 or so clones listed, 60% to 80% are singletons. Trimming left V 6 bases short and J 0 bases short, with 8 bases between. The CDR3 has 13 residues. Prior to sequencing, the ViraFEST assay stimulated PBMC with viral peptide pools, which expanded the antigen-specific CD4+ T cells. CD4+ T cells were isolated after less than 13 days of culture. Each participant was given two doses of one vaccine (BNT162b2 or mRNA-1273). Two million PBMC per well received approximately 10 IU/ml IL-2 and approximately 9.2 ug/ml peptides in culture. Study conclusions and caveats: Marked clonal contraction of infection- and vaccine-induced clones was seen late after vaccination.

The sequences come from CD4+ T cells from PBMCs cultured with HCoV-OC43 spike peptides, collected after COVID-19 vaccination. Subset of the sample: HCoV-OC43 spike overlapping peptide pool stimulation. The rearrangement joins TRBV12-3 or TRBV12-4 to TRBJ1-1; D remains unclear. The sequence came from a human donor who received a COVID-19 vaccine. CDR3 DNA sequence: TGTGCCAGCAGCGTTCAGGTGAACACTGAAGCTTTCTTT. This gives the protein CASSVQVNTEAFF.